These 2 T cell receptor beta chains came from one sample sequenced in a study of T cell repertoires in cytomegalovirus infection. TCRdb re-called the reads with MiXCR, one entry per CDR3 protein. The repertoire includes about 440,000 distinct CDR3 sequences, approximately 31% of them detected once, and around 13% sits in the top ten. Sequencing used PBMCs. The receptor source for this set is a human donor in good health (CMV status not recorded). Some clones in this sample may be carry-over from other donors' samples.

This clonotype appeared many times. V usage is TRBV7-2 and J usage is TRBJ1-2, with D possibly TRBD1 on 5 matching bases. V was shortened by 6 bases and J by 5 bases, with 13 bases between the two germline ends. Germline CDR1 and CDR2: SGHTA and FQGNSA. The CDR3 is 13 residues long. This chain's CDR3 is CASSLDPGYGYTF. The CDR3 coding sequence is TGTGCCAGCAGTTTGGACCCAGGGTATGGCTACACCTTC.

This clonotype was found a few times. The chain employs TRBV9 and TRBJ2-7; weak D call: TRBD2 (5 bases). V was shortened by 0 bases and J by 0 bases, with 28 bases between the two germline ends. The CDR3 has 21 residues. The germline gives CDR1 SGDLS, CDR2 YYNGEE. The CDR3 sequence is CASSVATWTAGQPRFSYEQYF. CDR3 bases: TGTGCCAGCAGCGTAGCTACTTGGACTGCGGGTCAACCTAGATTCTCCTACGAGCAGTACTTC.